These 10 T cell receptor beta chains share one sample of origin, sequenced in a study of blood T cells in healthy people across ages. Primers used in a second PCR of about 7 to 11 cycles were a sample-barcoded 5' primer and a J-beta primer mix. TCRdb reprocessed the 5' RACE reads via MiXCR and lists one record per CDR3 protein. Here the sample spans hundreds of thousands of distinct CDR3 sequences, roughly three fifths being singletons. The material sequenced was blood. These receptors all stem from a middle-aged man in good health.

This chain connects TRBV5-8 to TRBJ1-6; weak D call: TRBD1 (5 bases). This CDR3 spans 20 amino acids. Germline V gene lookup returns CDR1 SGHTS and CDR2 YDEGEE. Trimming cost V 4 bases and J 3 bases, with 26 bases left between them. As DNA, the CDR3 is TGTGCCAGCAGCCCCGCGAGGGGTAAACCGATGTCCCACTATAATTCACCCCTCCACTTT. This sequence encodes CASSPARGKPMSHYNSPLHF.

The table lists this clonotype with a count of one. The chain has TRBV7-6 and TRBJ2-5; 10 nucleotides match TRBD1. Trimming at V came to 5 bases and at J to 2 bases, leaving 23 bases not matched to a gene. The CDR3 is made up of 21 amino acids. In germline, CDR1 is SGHVS, CDR2 FNYEAQ. Here the CDR3 reads CASSTRGNLDRGLFRQETQYF. The DNA for the CDR3 is TGTGCCAGCAGCACACGAGGGAACCTAGACAGGGGGCTGTTCCGGCAAGAGACCCAGTACTTC.

The V call is TRBV29-1, the J call TRBJ2-3; 7 bases match TRBD1. The CDR3 contains 15 residues. The germline V gene encodes CDR1 SQVTM and CDR2 ANQGSEA. Trimming at V came to 4 bases and at J to 4 bases, leaving 11 bases not matched to a gene. The CDR3 DNA reads as TGCAGCGTTGGGCCCAGGGGGTCTGTCGCAGATACGCAGTATTTT. Translated: CSVGPRGSVADTQYF.

CDR3 nucleotides: TGTGCCAGCAGTTTATTTCGCACAGATACGCAGTATTTT. Its protein product is CASSLFRTDTQYF. V usage is TRBV27 and J usage is TRBJ2-3, with no clear D. CDR1 is MNHEY and CDR2 is SMNVEV in the germline V gene (reference sequence). The CDR3 has 13 amino acids. Trimming shortened V by 1 base and J by 1 base, and 3 bases separated the two germline ends.

The chain combines TRBV2 with TRBJ2-3, with TRBD2 identical over 9 bases. The CDR3 loop spans 15 amino acids. CDR1 and CDR2 from the germline V gene are SNHLY and FYNNEI. Trimming at V came to 9 bases and at J to 2 bases, leaving 9 bases not matched to a gene. This CDR3 is CASQLAGAYTDTQYF. CDR3 nucleotides: TGTGCCAGTCAATTAGCGGGGGCTTACACAGATACGCAGTATTTT.

The table lists this clonotype with a few counts. The chain uses TRBV7-9 and TRBJ2-1, with D unresolved. This CDR3 contains 16 residues. V shed 1 base and J shed 2 bases, with 12 bases lying between them. CDR1 and CDR2 from the germline V gene are SEHNR and FQNEAQ (reference sequence). The CDR3 sequence is CASSLEGAVTYNEQFF. For the CDR3, the DNA is TGTGCCAGCAGCTTAGAAGGCGCGGTGACCTACAATGAGCAGTTCTTC.

In this sample, this clonotype turned up a few times. J is TRBJ2-5 and V is TRBV28; D might be TRBD1 (6 bases). Looked up from germline, CDR1 is MDHEN and CDR2 is SYDVKM. This CDR3 has 13 amino acids. V lost 7 bases, J lost 5 bases, and 14 bases lay in between. CDR3 sequence (DNA): TGTGCCAGCAAGGCAGGGGAGTGGGAGACCCAGTACTTC. Encoded protein: CASKAGEWETQYF. Drawing the rest from reference TRBV28 and TRBJ2-5, the complete variable domain is DVKVTQSSRYLVKRTGEKVFLECVQDMDHENMFWYRQDPGLGLRLIYFSYDVKMKEKGDIPEGYSVSREKKERFSLILESASTNQTSMYLCASKAGEWETQYFGPGTRLLVL.

This clonotype was counted only a few times. This chain links TRBV6-2 or TRBV6-3 with TRBJ2-3; D gene uncertain. V was shortened by 7 bases and J by 3 bases, with 14 bases between the two germline ends. CDR1 and CDR2 (germline): MNHEY, SVGEGT. The CDR3 runs 14 residues. In nucleotides, the CDR3 is TGTGCCAGCAAACTCTACACCGGGACAGATACGCAGTATTTT. Residues: CASKLYTGTDTQYF.

The rearrangement links TRBV28 to TRBJ2-5; no reliable D call. Trimming took off 2 bases at V and 1 base at J, with 14 bases between the two ends. Germline assignment: CDR1 MDHEN and CDR2 SYDVKM. CDR3 length: 16 amino acids. The CDR3: CASSLGPEMFQETQYF. CDR3 DNA: TGTGCCAGCAGTTTAGGTCCAGAAATGTTCCAAGAGACCCAGTACTTC.

V is TRBV5-6 and J is TRBJ2-5; D remains ambiguous. The CDR3 loop spans 13 amino acids. Trimming removed 0 bases at V and 3 bases at J, with 6 bases between. CDR1 and CDR2 from the germline V gene are SGHDT and YYEEEE. Here the CDR3 reads CASSLGSEETQYF. The CDR3 DNA follows: TGTGCCAGCAGCTTGGGCAGCGAAGAGACCCAGTACTTC. The variable domain in full, with the rest retrieved from reference TRBV5-6 and TRBJ2-5, is DAGVTQSPTHLIKTRGQQVTLRCSPKSGHDTVSWYQQALGQGPQFIFQYYEEEERQRGNFPDRFSGHQFPNYSSELNVNALLLGDSALYLCASSLGSEETQYFGPGTRLLVL.